A selection of T cell receptor beta chains follows, all from one sample in a study of post-analysis software for immune sequencing data. Each CDR3 protein gets one entry after TCRdb re-called the PCR reads with MiXCR. The sample includes roughly 430,000 distinct CDR3 sequences, approximately 39% of them seen just once. The source material was blood. These TCRs come from a girl aged 2-10 years with multiple sclerosis. The CDR3 runs from the conserved cysteine through the conserved F or W. The order of the fields is V gene, D gene, J gene, clone size, CDR3 DNA, CDR3 protein. The D gene is left open where the match is weak. Not every row has a clone size; where given, it reads once, few, many or a size class.

V: TRBV28; D: -; J: TRBJ2-7; size: many; DNA: TGTGCCAGCAGTTTCTATGGACTAACCTACGAGCAGTACTTC; CDR3: CASSFYGLTYEQYF
V: TRBV20-1; D: -; J: TRBJ2-1; size: -; DNA: TGCAGTGCTAGAGAGCAGGGTGTCAACGAGCAGTTCTTC; CDR3: CSAREQGVNEQFF
V: TRBV3-1; D: -; J: TRBJ2-7; size: few; DNA: TGTGCCAGCAGCCAAGGGACAGAGCGGGACGAGCAGTACTTC; CDR3: CASSQGTERDEQYF
V: TRBV5-6; D: -; J: TRBJ2-7; size: -; DNA: TGTGCCAGCAGCTCATACTACTACGAGCAGTACTTC; CDR3: CASSSYYYEQYF
V: TRBV28; D: TRBD1; J: TRBJ2-2; size: -; DNA: TGTGCCAGCAGGCCGGGGACAGTCAACACCGGGGAGCTGTTTTTT; CDR3: CASRPGTVNTGELFF
V: TRBV14; D: -; J: TRBJ1-2; size: -; DNA: TGTGCCAGCAGCCAAGGGAGGTGGAGGGGACCGTCTGGCTACACCTTC; CDR3: CASSQGRWRGPSGYTF
V: TRBV20-1; D: -; J: TRBJ2-5; size: -; DNA: TGCAGTGCCAGCCCTCGGGGGAGGCCCAGGACCCAGTACTTC; CDR3: CSASPRGRPRTQYF
V: TRBV20-1; D: -; J: TRBJ2-7; size: -; DNA: TGCAGTGCCATCCGGGACCGGTTATACGAGCAGTACTTC; CDR3: CSAIRDRLYEQYF
V: TRBV5-1; D: TRBD1; J: TRBJ2-3; size: -; DNA: TGCGCCAACGAGACAGGGGCGTGCACAGATACGCTGTATTTT; CDR3: CANETGACTDTLYF
V: TRBV10-3; D: TRBD2; J: TRBJ2-7; size: few; DNA: TGTGCCATCAGGGGACTAGCGGGTCCCAGTAGGTATGAGCAGTACTTC; CDR3: CAIRGLAGPSRYEQYF
V: TRBV28; D: -; J: TRBJ2-4; size: -; DNA: TGTGCCAGCAGTTTGACCGGCTCAACCAAAAACATTCAGTACTTC; CDR3: CASSLTGSTKNIQYF
V: TRBV10-3; D: -; J: TRBJ2-2; size: few; DNA: TGTGCCATCAGTTCCAGCCAAAACACCGGGGAGCTGTTTTTT; CDR3: CAISSSQNTGELFF
V: TRBV3-1; D: TRBD2; J: TRBJ2-5; size: -; DNA: TGTGCCAGCAGCCAAGAGTCACTAGCGGTAGAGACCCAGTACTTC; CDR3: CASSQESLAVETQYF
V: TRBV5-1; D: -; J: TRBJ2-3; size: -; DNA: TGCGCCAGCAGCTTGGTCAACCCTGACAGCGATACGCAGTATTTT; CDR3: CASSLVNPDSDTQYF
V: TRBV7-8; D: -; J: TRBJ2-3; size: -; DNA: TGTGCCAGCAGCTTAGTCGGTTACCGAAGCACAGATACGCAGTATTTT; CDR3: CASSLVGYRSTDTQYF
V: TRBV7-9; D: -; J: TRBJ1-4; size: -; DNA: TGTGCCAGCAGCTTCAGTCAGGGAAATGAAAAACTGTTTTTT; CDR3: CASSFSQGNEKLFF
V: TRBV28; D: -; J: TRBJ1-5; size: few; DNA: TGTGCCAGCAGTTTAGAAACAGAACGCAATCAGCCCCAGCATTTT; CDR3: CASSLETERNQPQHF
V: TRBV9; D: -; J: TRBJ1-2; size: few; DNA: TGTGCCAGTAGCGGAGGAGGGACTCCCAACTTCTTCTATGGCTACACCTTC; CDR3: CASSGGGTPNFFYGYTF
V: TRBV7-9; D: TRBD1; J: TRBJ2-1; size: -; DNA: TGTGCCAGCAGCAGGGACAGGGGGCGGGAGCAGTTCTTC; CDR3: CASSRDRGREQFF
V: TRBV12-3/TRBV12-4; D: -; J: TRBJ2-7; size: -; DNA: TGTGCCAGCAGTTTAATGACAGTCTACGAGCAGTACTTC; CDR3: CASSLMTVYEQYF
V: TRBV5-1; D: -; J: TRBJ1-2; size: -; DNA: TGCGCCAGCAGCTTGGATCCAGGGAGTGGCTATGGCTACACCTTC; CDR3: CASSLDPGSGYGYTF
V: TRBV5-1; D: TRBD2; J: TRBJ2-7; size: -; DNA: TGCGCCGGCAGCCAAACCGGGACTAGCGGGGGCGAGCGGGAATACGAGCAGTACTTC; CDR3: CAGSQTGTSGGEREYEQYF
V: TRBV30; D: TRBD1; J: TRBJ2-7; size: -; DNA: TGTGCCTGGAGTCCCCACCTCGGACAGGGAGACGGATACTACGAGCAGTACTTC; CDR3: CAWSPHLGQGDGYYEQYF
V: TRBV5-1; D: -; J: TRBJ2-7; size: many; DNA: TGCGCCAGCAGCTTGGCTCCTGTGAACTACGAGCAGTACTTC; CDR3: CASSLAPVNYEQYF
V: TRBV4-1; D: -; J: TRBJ1-2; size: -; DNA: TGCGCCAGCAGCCAAGATTACTGGACAGATAACTATGGCTACACCTTC; CDR3: CASSQDYWTDNYGYTF
V: TRBV29-1; D: -; J: TRBJ2-7; size: few; DNA: TGCAGCGTTGAAGAGGGGATGGGCTCCTACGAGCAGTACTTC; CDR3: CSVEEGMGSYEQYF
V: TRBV11-2; D: TRBD2; J: TRBJ2-1; size: -; DNA: TGTGCCAGCAGCGTTACGGCGGGAGTCCACAATGAGCAGTTCTTC; CDR3: CASSVTAGVHNEQFF
V: TRBV28; D: -; J: TRBJ1-1; size: -; DNA: TGTGCCAGTCATGTGGGGATGAACACTGAAGCTTTCTTT; CDR3: CASHVGMNTEAFF
V: TRBV14; D: -; J: TRBJ1-6; size: -; DNA: TGTGCCAGCAGCCAAGAACTTGGGGAACGGGCATCACCCCCCCACTTT; CDR3: CASSQELGERASPPHF
V: TRBV5-1; D: TRBD1; J: TRBJ2-1; size: -; DNA: TGCGCCAGCAGCTGGTTAAACAGGGGCAATGAGCAGTTCTTC; CDR3: CASSWLNRGNEQFF
V: TRBV29-1; D: -; J: TRBJ2-5; size: few; DNA: TGCAGCGTTGGGCCAGGGAAGTTGGAGACCCAGTACTTC; CDR3: CSVGPGKLETQYF
V: TRBV27; D: -; J: TRBJ2-7; size: few; DNA: TGTGCCAGCAGTTTATCTGCGGACTACGAGCAGTACTTC; CDR3: CASSLSADYEQYF
V: TRBV11-2; D: -; J: TRBJ2-1; size: -; DNA: TGTGCCAGCAGCTTATATCCAGGGCTTATCTCCTACAATGAGCAGTTCTTC; CDR3: CASSLYPGLISYNEQFF
V: TRBV7-2; D: TRBD2; J: TRBJ2-7; size: few; DNA: TGTGCCGGCAGCGCCGGGACTAGCGGGAGACAGTACTTC; CDR3: CAGSAGTSGRQYF
V: TRBV5-5; D: TRBD2; J: TRBJ2-7; size: once; DNA: TGTGCCAGCAGCTTGCCCGGGACTAGCGGTCCCCCGCCCTACAATGAGCAGTACTTC; CDR3: CASSLPGTSGPPPYNEQYF
V: TRBV27; D: TRBD1; J: TRBJ2-1; size: -; DNA: TGTGCCAGCAGTGTCGGGACAGGGACGTTTGGTGAGCAGTTCTTC; CDR3: CASSVGTGTFGEQFF
V: TRBV21-1; D: -; J: TRBJ2-7; size: few; DNA: TGTGCCAGCAGCAATGTGGCCGTCGAGCAGTACTTC; CDR3: CASSNVAVEQYF
V: TRBV7-2; D: TRBD2; J: TRBJ2-7; size: many; DNA: TGTGCCAGCAGCTTACCACCAGGGACTAGTAGTGATTACGAGCAGTACTTC; CDR3: CASSLPPGTSSDYEQYF
V: TRBV5-4; D: -; J: TRBJ1-1; size: few; DNA: TGTGCCAGCAGACAAGGGACCCTACTTACTGAAGCTTTCTTT; CDR3: CASRQGTLLTEAFF
V: TRBV4-1; D: TRBD2; J: TRBJ2-3; size: -; DNA: TGCGCCAGCAGCCAAGGGCGGGGGGGCCGCACAGATACGCAGTATTTT; CDR3: CASSQGRGGRTDTQYF
V: TRBV4-1; D: -; J: TRBJ1-5; size: -; DNA: TGCGCCAGCAGCGGTCAACCGGGCAGGGTAAATCAGCCCCAGCATTTT; CDR3: CASSGQPGRVNQPQHF
V: TRBV6-1; D: TRBD2; J: TRBJ2-7; size: few; DNA: TGTGCCAGCAGAAAGGAGGCGGGGGGGCCCCACGAGCAGTACTTC; CDR3: CASRKEAGGPHEQYF
V: TRBV28; D: TRBD1; J: TRBJ2-3; size: few; DNA: TGTGCCAGCAGTGCCCAGACAGGGGGCACAGATACGCAGTATTTT; CDR3: CASSAQTGGTDTQYF
V: TRBV7-2; D: -; J: TRBJ2-1; size: many; DNA: TGTGCCAGCAGCTTAGTGGCGGCTACCTACAATGAGCAGTTCTTC; CDR3: CASSLVAATYNEQFF
V: TRBV7-2; D: -; J: TRBJ2-7; size: -; DNA: TGTGCCAGCAGCCCTAACACCAATCCCAGCGGCGAGCAGTACTTC; CDR3: CASSPNTNPSGEQYF